Each of the 2 T cell receptor beta chains below was sequenced from the same sample in a study of blood T cell repertoires in COVID-19. Libraries were prepared by immunoSEQ multiplex PCR; TCRdb keeps only in-frame clonotypes and omits some of them. The sample yields about 200,000 clones, about 90% seen once. The sequencing input was peripheral blood. The receptors here all came from a woman between 65 and 79 years old with acute or convalescent COVID-19.

The chain carries TRBV19 and TRBJ2-7; 11 nucleotides align to TRBD2. The CDR3 totals 14 residues. The ends lost 5 bases at V and 6 bases at J; junction bases unmatched: 6. Germline assignment: CDR1 LNHDA and CDR2 SQIVND (reference sequence). The CDR3 nucleotides read TGTGCCAGTAGTTCCGGGACTAGCGGCACCGAGCAGTACTTC. Protein sequence: CASSSGTSGTEQYF. The whole variable domain, filled in from reference TRBV19 and TRBJ2-7, reads DGGITQSPKYLFRKEGQNVTLSCEQNLNHDAMYWYRQDPGQGLRLIYYSQIVNDFQKGDIAEGYSVSREKKESFPLTVTSAQKNPTAFYLCASSSGTSGTEQYFGPGTRLTVT.

J is TRBJ2-7 and V is TRBV29-1; tentative D call: TRBD1 (6 bases). This CDR3 has 11 residues. With 7 bases removed from V and 3 bases from J, the gap between germline ends came to 10 bases. Per germline, CDR1 SQVTM and CDR2 ANQGSEA. Here the CDR3 reads CSATGIYEQYF. The CDR3 DNA sequence: TGCAGCGCAACAGGGATCTACGAGCAGTACTTC.